The 17 T cell receptor beta chains in this list originate from one sample, sequenced in a study of T cells expressing NK-cell markers. No DNA is given; TCRdb re-called the 5' RACE reads and lists each CDR3 protein once. Its table records hundreds of thousands of distinct CDR3 sequences. The sequenced material came from blood T cells: a sorted CD56 or NKG2C T cell subset, CD4+ or CD8+ T cells, or bulk PBMC T cells (not recorded which). The receptors here all came from a woman aged 18 to 75 in good health.

This chain links TRBV12-3 or TRBV12-4 with TRBJ1-3; as DNA is missing, the TRBD1 call by TCRdb cannot be tested. The CDR3 is made up of 12 amino acids. CDR3 residues: CASDRAETPIYF.

The genes are TRBV7-3 and TRBJ1-6; absent DNA, TCRdb's TRBD1 call cannot be checked. The germline V gene has CDR1 SGHTA and CDR2 FQGTGA. CDR3 length: 15 amino acids. The CDR3 spells CASSLMQGANSPLHF.

This chain connects TRBV7-2 to TRBJ1-4; TCRdb's assignment of TRBD1 cannot be checked, as there is no DNA. The CDR3 runs 14 residues. Germline CDR1 reads SGHTA; CDR2 reads FQGNSA. CDR3 loop: CASSWAAPEEKLFF.

The V call is TRBV20-1, the J call TRBJ2-7; TCRdb calls TRBD1, which cannot be checked without DNA. Per germline, CDR1 DFQATT and CDR2 SNEGSKA (reference sequence). The CDR3 extends over 14 amino acids. CDR3 in amino acids: CSAFPRGEAYEQYF.

The CDR3: CASSPGLGKNIQYF. The genes are TRBV7-2 and TRBJ2-4; TCRdb returns TRBD1, unconfirmable since there is no DNA. CDR1 SGHTA and CDR2 FQGNSA come from the germline V gene. The CDR3 runs 14 residues.

The rearrangement links TRBV9 to TRBJ1-2. Per the germline V gene, CDR1 is SGDLS and CDR2 is YYNGEE. The CDR3 is 18 amino acids. This chain's CDR3 is CASSANLEQPIFWDGYTF.

CDR3: CASSQGGGRVGYNEQFF. This chain uses TRBV4-2 with TRBJ2-1. This CDR3 is built from 17 residues. Germline CDR1 reads LGHNA; CDR2 reads YNFKEQ.

The gene calls are TRBV7-9 and TRBJ1-1; TCRdb's assignment of TRBD1 cannot be checked, as there is no DNA. In germline, CDR1 is SEHNR, CDR2 FQNEAQ (reference sequence). This CDR3 has 14 amino acids. CDR3 loop: CASSVVGGAARAFF.

The V and J genes are TRBV18 and TRBJ2-3; TCRdb picks TRBD1, but there is no DNA to check that call. Germline V CDR1 and CDR2: KGHSH, LQKENI. The CDR3 loop spans 15 amino acids. The CDR3 sequence: CASSPSGQSTDTQYF.

V and J are TRBV5-5 and TRBJ2-2; TCRdb's D gene call, TRBD1, goes unchecked for lack of DNA. CDR3 length equals 15 residues. Germline loops: CDR1 SGHKS, CDR2 YYEKEE (reference sequence). The CDR3 loop reads CASSPDGARTGELFF.

CDR3 sequence reads: CAISESEGNTEAFF. The chain carries TRBV10-3 and TRBJ1-1. The CDR3 contains 14 residues. Germline CDR1 and CDR2: ENHRY and SYGVKD.

The chain recombines TRBV5-1 with TRBJ1-1. The CDR3 runs 12 residues. CDR1 and CDR2 (germline): SGHRS, YFSETQ. The CDR3 here is CASSVGNTEAFF. The full variable domain, its missing parts supplied by reference TRBV5-1 and TRBJ1-1, is KAGVTQTPRYLIKTRGQQVTLSCSPISGHRSVSWYQQTPGQGLQFLFEYFSETQRNKGNFPGRFSGRQFSNSRSEMNVSTLELGDSALYLCASSVGNTEAFFGQGTRLTVV.

This rearrangement joins TRBV12-3 or TRBV12-4 to TRBJ2-2; TCRdb calls TRBD1, which cannot be checked without DNA. The CDR3 totals 14 residues. The CDR3 is CASSWGDGPEELFF.

The genes are TRBV20-1 and TRBJ2-7; TCRdb names TRBD1, which stays unverified in the absence of DNA. The CDR3 sequence is 11 residues long. The germline V gene has CDR1 DFQATT and CDR2 SNEGSKA (reference sequence). The CDR3 loop is CSAFTGSEQYF.

The CDR3 loop is CSSRPVSSTDTQYF. This chain uses TRBV29-1 with TRBJ2-3; TCRdb's assignment of TRBD2 cannot be checked, as there is no DNA. Per germline, CDR1 SQVTM and CDR2 ANQGSEA. This CDR3 has 14 amino acids.

This rearrangement joins TRBV20-1 to TRBJ1-5; TCRdb indicates TRBD1, and absent DNA this call remains unverified. CDR3 size: 13 residues. The V gene's germline CDR1 is DFQATT and CDR2 SNEGSKA (reference sequence). CDR3 in amino acids: CSAHAGAGQPQHF.

J is TRBJ1-4 and V is TRBV29-1; TCRdb's D call, TRBD1, is unchecked because there is no DNA. Germline V CDR1 and CDR2: SQVTM, ANQGSEA. This CDR3 has 16 residues. The CDR3 region is CSVGQTNTPTREKLFF.